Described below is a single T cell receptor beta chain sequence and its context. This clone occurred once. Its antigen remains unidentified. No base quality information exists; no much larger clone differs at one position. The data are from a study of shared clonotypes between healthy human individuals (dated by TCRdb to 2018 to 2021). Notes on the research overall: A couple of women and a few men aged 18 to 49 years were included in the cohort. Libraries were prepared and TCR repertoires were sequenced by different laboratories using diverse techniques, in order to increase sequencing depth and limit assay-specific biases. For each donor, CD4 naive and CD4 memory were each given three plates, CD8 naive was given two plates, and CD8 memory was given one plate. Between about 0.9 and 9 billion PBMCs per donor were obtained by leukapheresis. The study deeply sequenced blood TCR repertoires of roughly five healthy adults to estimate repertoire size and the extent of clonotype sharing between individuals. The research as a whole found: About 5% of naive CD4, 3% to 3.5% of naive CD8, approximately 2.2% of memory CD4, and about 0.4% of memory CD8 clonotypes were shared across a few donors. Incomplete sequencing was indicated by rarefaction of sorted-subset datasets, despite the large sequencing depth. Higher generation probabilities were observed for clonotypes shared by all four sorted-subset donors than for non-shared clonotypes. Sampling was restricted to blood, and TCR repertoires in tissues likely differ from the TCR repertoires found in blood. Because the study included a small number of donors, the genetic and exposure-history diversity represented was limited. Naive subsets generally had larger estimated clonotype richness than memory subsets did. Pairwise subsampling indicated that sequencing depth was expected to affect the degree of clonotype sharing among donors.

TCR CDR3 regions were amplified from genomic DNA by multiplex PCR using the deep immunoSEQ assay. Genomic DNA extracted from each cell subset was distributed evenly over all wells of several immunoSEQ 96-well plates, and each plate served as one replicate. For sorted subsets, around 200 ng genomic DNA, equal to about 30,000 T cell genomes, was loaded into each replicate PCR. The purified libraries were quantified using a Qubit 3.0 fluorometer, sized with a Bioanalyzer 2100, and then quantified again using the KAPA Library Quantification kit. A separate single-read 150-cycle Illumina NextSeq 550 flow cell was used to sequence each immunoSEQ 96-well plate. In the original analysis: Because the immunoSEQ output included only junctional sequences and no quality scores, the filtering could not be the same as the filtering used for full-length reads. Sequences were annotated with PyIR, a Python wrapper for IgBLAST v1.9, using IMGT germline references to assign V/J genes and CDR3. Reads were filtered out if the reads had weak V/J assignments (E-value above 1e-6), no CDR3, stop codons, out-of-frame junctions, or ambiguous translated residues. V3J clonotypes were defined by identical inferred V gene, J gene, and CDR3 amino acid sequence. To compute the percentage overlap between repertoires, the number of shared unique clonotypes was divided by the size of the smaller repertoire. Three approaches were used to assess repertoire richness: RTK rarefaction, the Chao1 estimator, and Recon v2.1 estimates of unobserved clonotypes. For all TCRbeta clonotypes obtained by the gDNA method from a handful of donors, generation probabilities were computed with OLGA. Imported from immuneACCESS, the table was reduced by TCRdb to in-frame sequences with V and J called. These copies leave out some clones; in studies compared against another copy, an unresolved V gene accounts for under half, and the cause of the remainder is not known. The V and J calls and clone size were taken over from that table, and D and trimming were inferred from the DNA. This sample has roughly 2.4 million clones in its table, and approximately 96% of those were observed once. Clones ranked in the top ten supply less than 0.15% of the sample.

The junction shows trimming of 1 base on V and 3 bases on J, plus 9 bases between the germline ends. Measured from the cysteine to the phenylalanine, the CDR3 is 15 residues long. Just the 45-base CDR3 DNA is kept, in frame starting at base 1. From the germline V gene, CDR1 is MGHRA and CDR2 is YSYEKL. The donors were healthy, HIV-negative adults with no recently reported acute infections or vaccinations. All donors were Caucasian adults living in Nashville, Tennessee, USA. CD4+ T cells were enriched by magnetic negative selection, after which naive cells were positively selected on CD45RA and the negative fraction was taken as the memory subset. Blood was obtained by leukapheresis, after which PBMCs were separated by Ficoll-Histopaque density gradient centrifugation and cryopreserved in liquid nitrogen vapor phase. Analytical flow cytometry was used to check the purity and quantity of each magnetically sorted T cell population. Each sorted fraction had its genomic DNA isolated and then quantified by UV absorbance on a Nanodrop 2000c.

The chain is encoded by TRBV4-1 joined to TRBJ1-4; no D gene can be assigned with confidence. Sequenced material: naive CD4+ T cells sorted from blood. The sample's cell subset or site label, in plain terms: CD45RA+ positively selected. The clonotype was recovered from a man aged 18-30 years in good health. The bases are TGCGCCAGCAGCCAAGGTGGAGGCTCTAATGAAAAACTGTTTTTT. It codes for CASSQGGGSNEKLFF.